The text below deals with one T cell receptor beta chain. These data come from a study of shared clonotypes between healthy human individuals. Naive CD8 cells, CD45RO-negative and positively selected for CCR7, excluded terminally differentiated effector memory CD45RA+ cells. Only in-frame clones appear in the TCRdb table, and some are missing; sequencing was by immunoSEQ multiplex PCR. The profile covers hundreds of thousands of clones, with around 90% appearing a single time and 24% taken by the ten largest. This CDR3 has 14 amino acids. Trimming cost V 4 bases and J 1 base; bases outside gene matches: 4. CDR1 SQVTM and CDR2 ANQGSEA come from the germline V gene.

Sequenced material: naive CD8+ T cells sorted from blood. This chain connects TRBV29-1 to TRBJ2-7; 10 bases are shared with TRBD2. The sequence was obtained from a man aged 30 to 39 in good health. The CDR3 DNA reads TGCAGCGTTGCCGGGACTAGCGCGTCCTACGAGCAGTACTTC. Translating it yields CSVAGTSASYEQYF.